One sample yielded the 23 T cell receptor beta chains listed below, sequenced in a study of blood T cells in healthy people across ages. Next came a second PCR, run for about 7 to 12 cycles, which used a sample-barcoded 5' primer along with a J-beta primer mix. Each CDR3 protein gets one entry after TCRdb re-called the 5' RACE reads with MiXCR. Found here are more than 600,000 distinct CDR3 sequences, 20% to 30% of them singletons; the top ten hold under 9.5%. This sample also appeared in a second study, on T cells of mothers and their children.

The sample taken for sequencing was blood. These TCRs come from a boy between 10 and 17 years old in good health.

The CDR3 reads CASSKGLAGDEQFF. The CDR3 coding sequence is TGTGCCAGCAGCAAGGGACTAGCGGGGGACGAGCAGTTCTTC. This chain joins TRBV11-2 and TRBJ2-1; 14 bases are a match to TRBD2. The V segment lost 5 bases and the J segment 10 bases; nucleotides outside the gene matches: 4. The CDR3 loop spans 14 amino acids. Germline lookup yields CDR1 SGHAT and CDR2 FQNNGV.

The chain links TRBV4-1 to TRBJ2-1; weak D call: TRBD2 (5 bases). Looked up from germline, CDR1 is MGHRA and CDR2 is YSYEKL. V was clipped by 1 base and J by 5 bases, with 12 bases between them. This CDR3 has 15 residues. DNA of the CDR3: TGCGCCAGCAGCCAAGTAGAGACGGGAAACAATGAGCAGTTCTTC. Protein: CASSQVETGNNEQFF.

About this clonotype: At one end the junction does not follow the germline gene, possibly because of a read error. This rearrangement joins TRBV6-2 or TRBV6-3 to TRBJ2-5; 9 bases line up with TRBD2. This CDR3 comprises 13 residues. Per the germline V gene, CDR1 is MNHEY and CDR2 is SVGEGT. The CDR3 reads CAISGASGTRKFF. CDR3 in DNA: TGTGCCATTTCGGGGGCTAGCGGGACGAGGAAGTTCTTC.

This clonotype showed up just a few times. The chain links TRBV12-3 or TRBV12-4 to TRBJ2-2; D is uncertain. This CDR3 comprises 15 residues. V was clipped by 4 bases and J by 3 bases, with 12 bases between them. For the CDR3, the DNA is TGTGCCAGCAGTTCGCTCGCGAGGTACACCGGGGAGCTGTTTTTT. Its translation: CASSSLARYTGELFF.

This clonotype has a handful of counts. V and J are TRBV20-1 and TRBJ1-4, with D hard to call. The germline CDR1 and CDR2 sequences are DFQATT and SNEGSKA (reference sequence). V lost 1 base and J 2 bases, leaving 5 bases between the germline ends. CDR3 length: 13 amino acids. CDR3 coding DNA: TGCAGTGCTAGAGTACGGACTAATGAAAAACTGTTTTTT. Its translation is CSARVRTNEKLFF.

The rearrangement uses TRBV5-5 and TRBJ2-5; the D gene is possibly TRBD2 (6 bases). The germline V gene has CDR1 SGHKS and CDR2 YYEKEE (reference sequence). Trimming pared 4 bases from V and 5 bases from J, leaving 18 bases between. This CDR3 has 15 residues. CDR3 region: CASSPRDSTAETQYF. DNA for the CDR3: TGTGCCAGCAGCCCTCGGGACTCCACTGCTGAGACCCAGTACTTC.

The J gene is TRBJ1-5, the V gene TRBV28, with 9 bases lining up with TRBD1. Germline V gene lookup returns CDR1 MDHEN and CDR2 SYDVKM. Trimming removed 5 bases from V and 9 bases from J; junction bases left unmatched: 8. This CDR3 contains 14 residues. CDR3 region: CASSPTGGPWPQHF. The CDR3 region has the DNA TGTGCCAGCAGTCCAACAGGGGGCCCTTGGCCCCAGCATTTT.

The chain links TRBV4-3 to TRBJ2-3; D is uncertain. The germline V gene encodes CDR1 LGHNA and CDR2 YSLEER. Trimming removed 0 bases from V and 7 bases from J, with 11 bases in between. The CDR3 has 14 residues. This CDR3 reads CASSQDRDLHTQYF. In nucleotides, the CDR3 is TGCGCCAGCAGCCAAGATAGGGATCTCCATACGCAGTATTTT.

In its sample, this clonotype was seen a few times. This sequence joins TRBV7-2 and TRBJ1-2, with D unresolved. Looked up from germline, CDR1 is SGHTA and CDR2 is FQGNSA. There are 15 residues in the CDR3. Trimming stripped 5 bases from V and 0 bases from J, with 13 bases between. CDR3 in amino acids: CASSPGGKANYGYTF. The DNA of the CDR3 is TGTGCCAGCAGCCCGGGCGGGAAAGCTAACTATGGCTACACCTTC.

Many counts were recorded for this clonotype. V and J are TRBV7-6 and TRBJ2-5; D gene unclear. This CDR3 region has 13 residues. CDR1 is SGHVS and CDR2 is FNYEAQ in the germline V gene. Trimming took 2 bases from V and 1 from J, leaving 5 bases between them. The CDR3 loop reads CASSLWVQETQYF. The CDR3 DNA reads TGTGCCAGCAGCTTATGGGTCCAAGAGACCCAGTACTTC.

This clonotype has a handful of counts. The V gene is TRBV12-3 or TRBV12-4, the J gene TRBJ2-2; D is possibly TRBD1 (6 bases). V dropped 6 bases and J dropped 7 bases, with 15 bases sitting between them. The CDR3 spans 14 residues. In DNA form, the CDR3 reads TGTGCCAGCAGGCTACAGGGTTTCGGCGGGGAGCTGTTTTTT. It specifies CASRLQGFGGELFF.

The V call is TRBV5-5, the J call TRBJ2-5; the match to TRBD2 covers 7 bases. The J call may be mistaken, given a closer DNA end match to TRBJ2-7. The germline V gene has CDR1 SGHKS and CDR2 YYEKEE (reference sequence). There are 15 residues in the CDR3. CDR3 loop: CASSSPGGNIDEQYF. The CDR3 DNA follows: TGTGCCAGCAGTTCGCCCGGGGGGAATATCGACGAGCAGTACTTC.

This clonotype occurred a few times. One end of the junction fails to match germline, which may point to a read error. The V call is TRBV12-5, the J call TRBJ2-3, with D perhaps matching TRBD2 (5 bases). The CDR3 is 15 amino acids. CDR1 and CDR2 from the germline V gene are LGHNT and FRNRAP. The CDR3 is CASAPGIPNTDTQYF. The DNA for the CDR3 is TGCGCTAGTGCCCCGGGGATACCAAACACAGATACGCAGTATTTT.

Only a few counts were recorded for this clonotype. V usage is TRBV3-1 and J usage is TRBJ2-5; no definite D call. V was pared by 1 base and J by 0 bases, with 6 bases between. CDR1 and CDR2 from the germline V gene are LGHDT and YNNKEL (reference sequence). The CDR3 runs 14 residues. The CDR3 is CASSQAGDQETQYF. In nucleotides, the CDR3 is TGTGCCAGCAGCCAAGCGGGCGACCAAGAGACCCAGTACTTC.

This chain links TRBV6-1 with TRBJ1-5, with D unclear. Germline CDR1 MNHNS, CDR2 SASEGT. This CDR3 contains 15 residues. V lost 7 bases, J lost 2 bases, and 15 bases lay in between. The CDR3 region has the DNA TGTGCCAGCACTCAACAACGGGGAGGCAATCAGCCCCAGCATTTT. This translates into CASTQQRGGNQPQHF.

The rearrangement links TRBV13 to TRBJ2-7; D possibly corresponds to TRBD2 (6 bases). V was pared by 5 bases and J by 7 bases, with 21 bases between. Germline V gives CDR1 PRHDT, CDR2 FYEKMQ (reference sequence). The CDR3 has 15 amino acids. The CDR3 sequence is CASSTRRDGRNEQYF. CDR3 DNA sequence: TGTGCCAGCAGCACACGGCGGGACGGCCGGAATGAGCAGTACTTC.

The chain joins TRBV10-3 to TRBJ2-6; 8 nucleotides line up with TRBD2. Germline-derived CDR1 and CDR2 are ENHRY and SYGVKD. This CDR3 comprises 17 residues. The V and J ends lost 5 bases and 0 bases, in that order; junction bases with no gene match: 6. As DNA, the CDR3 is TGTGCCATCAGTCGGGAGGGGGGTTCCTCTGGGGCCAACGTCCTGACTTTC. Translation gives CAISREGGSSGANVLTF.

The table lists this clonotype with a few counts. J is TRBJ2-7 and V is TRBV5-1; TRBD1 agrees at 10 bases. The CDR3 totals 14 residues. Germline assignment: CDR1 SGHRS and CDR2 YFSETQ. V gave up 4 bases and J gave up 5 bases; unmatched junction bases: 6. This chain's CDR3 is CASSQTGGINEQYF. The CDR3, as DNA: TGCGCCAGCAGCCAGACAGGGGGCATAAACGAGCAGTACTTC.

V gene TRBV20-1 combines with J gene TRBJ2-1; TRBD2 matches 9 bases. With V trimmed by 6 bases and J by 6 bases, 12 bases remained unmatched. Germline values: CDR1 DFQATT, CDR2 SNEGSKA (reference sequence). The CDR3 is 15 residues long. The CDR3 DNA is TGCAGTGCCATATCTAGTGTAGCGGGAGCCAATGAGCAGTTCTTC. Translating gives CSAISSVAGANEQFF.

This clonotype was seen only a few times. V and J are TRBV6-1 and TRBJ2-7; 9 bases are shared with TRBD1. Germline CDR1 and CDR2: MNHNS and SASEGT. The trim removed 6 bases at V and 5 bases at J, leaving 11 bases unmatched. The CDR3 is made up of 15 amino acids. The CDR3: CASRTTGTGYHEQYF. The DNA of the CDR3 is TGTGCCAGCAGGACGACCGGGACAGGGTACCACGAGCAGTACTTC.

In its sample, this clonotype was seen a few times. The chain combines TRBV29-1 with TRBJ2-3, with D uncertain. V lost 3 bases to trimming and J lost 2 bases, with 9 bases between them. From germline, CDR1 is SQVTM and CDR2 ANQGSEA. The CDR3 loop spans 13 amino acids. The CDR3 bases are TGCAGCGTTGAGGCAGAATACACAGATACGCAGTATTTT. Translated: CSVEAEYTDTQYF.

Only a few counts were recorded for this clonotype. This sequence joins TRBV11-2 and TRBJ2-3; TRBD2 might be the D (6 bases). The germline V gene has CDR1 SGHAT and CDR2 FQNNGV. CDR3 length: 19 amino acids. The V end lost 2 bases, the J end lost 4 bases, and 25 bases lay between the germline ends. CDR3 sequence (DNA): TGTGCCAGCAGCTTAATATTTAGTCGGTCGGGGGTCCCCGCAGATACGCAGTATTTT. It is translated as CASSLIFSRSGVPADTQYF. Supplemented by reference TRBV11-2 and TRBJ2-3, the full variable domain reads EAGVAQSPRYKIIEKRQSVAFWCNPISGHATLYWYQQILGQGPKLLIQFQNNGVVDDSQLPKDRFSAERLKGVDSTLKIQPAKLEDSAVYLCASSLIFSRSGVPADTQYFGPGTRLTVL.

This clonotype was seen a handful of times. This sequence joins TRBV6-4 and TRBJ1-1; no definite D call. With 0 bases removed from V and 11 bases from J, the gap between germline ends came to 13 bases. From germline, CDR1 is MRHNA and CDR2 SNTAGT. This CDR3 comprises 13 residues. CDR3 amino acids: CASSDSNTTPAFF. In DNA, the CDR3 is TGTGCCAGCAGTGACTCGAACACCACCCCTGCTTTCTTT.